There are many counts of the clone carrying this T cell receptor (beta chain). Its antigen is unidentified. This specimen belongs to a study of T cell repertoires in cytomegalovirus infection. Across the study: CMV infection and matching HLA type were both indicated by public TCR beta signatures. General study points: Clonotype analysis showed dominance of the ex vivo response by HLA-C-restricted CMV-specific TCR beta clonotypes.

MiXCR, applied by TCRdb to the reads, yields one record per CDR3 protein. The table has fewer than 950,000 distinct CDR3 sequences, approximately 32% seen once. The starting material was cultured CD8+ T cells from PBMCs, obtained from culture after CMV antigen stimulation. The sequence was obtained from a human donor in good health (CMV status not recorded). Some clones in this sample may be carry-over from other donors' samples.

CDR3 region: CASSLEAGGLQETQYF. The CDR3, as DNA: TGTGCCAGCAGCTTGGAAGCGGGGGGGCTCCAAGAGACCCAGTACTTC. The V call is TRBV7-6, the J call TRBJ2-5, with 10 bases aligning to TRBD2. Germline values: CDR1 SGHVS, CDR2 FNYEAQ. V shed 3 bases and J 1 base; nucleotides not matched to a gene: 5. The CDR3 extends over 16 amino acids.